The 27 T cell receptor beta chains below come from one sample, sequenced in a study of shared clonotypes between healthy human individuals. Sequencing used immunoSEQ multiplex PCR; TCRdb keeps in-frame clones, though not all of them. The sample yields approximately 340,000 clones, around two thirds seen once. Sequencing was done on a sample of memory CD4+ T cells sorted from blood. Subset reported: CD45RA-negative fraction. These receptor sequences come from a man aged 25 to 40 in good health.

This clone was detected once. The chain couples TRBV18 to TRBJ1-1; a possible D gene is TRBD1 (6 bases). CDR1 is KGHSH, CDR2 LQKENI, per germline. The CDR3 extends over 15 amino acids. Between the trimmed V and J ends, which lost 6 bases and 5 bases, there was a span of 19 bases. The CDR3 protein is CASSPWGAQVTEAFF. For the CDR3, the DNA is TGTGCCAGCTCTCCCTGGGGGGCGCAGGTAACTGAAGCTTTCTTT.

This clone occurred once. The rearrangement joins TRBV2 to TRBJ1-2; 9 nucleotides line up with TRBD1. CDR1 SNHLY and CDR2 FYNNEI come from the germline V gene. V was pared by 5 bases and J by 4 bases, with 8 bases of the junction left unmatched. This CDR3 has 15 amino acids. CDR3 DNA sequence: TGTGCCAGCAGTCCACAGGGGGCTCAAAGCTATGGCTACACCTTC. Protein sequence: CASSPQGAQSYGYTF.

The chain is built from TRBV2 and TRBJ1-4; weak D call: TRBD1 (5 bases). The CDR3 covers 15 residues. From germline, CDR1 is SNHLY and CDR2 FYNNEI. Trimming took 7 bases from V and 8 from J, leaving 20 bases between them. The CDR3: CASKERWQGREKLFF. The CDR3 nucleotides are TGTGCCAGCAAGGAAAGATGGCAGGGTCGCGAAAAACTGTTTTTT. Supplemented by reference TRBV2 and TRBJ1-4, the full variable domain reads EPEVTQTPSHQVTQMGQEVILRCVPISNHLYFYWYRQILGQKVEFLVSFYNNEISEKSEIFDDQFSVERPDGSNFTLKIRSTKLEDSAMYFCASKERWQGREKLFFGSGTQLSVL.

The chain recombines TRBV29-1 with TRBJ2-3; the D gene could be TRBD1 or TRBD2 (5 bases each). V lost 7 bases to trimming and J lost 1 base, with 12 bases between them. This CDR3 spans 13 amino acids. The germline gives CDR1 SQVTM, CDR2 ANQGSEA. CDR3 nucleotide sequence: TGCAGCGGCTATCAGGGAGGCACAGATACGCAGTATTTT. Amino acid sequence: CSGYQGGTDTQYF.

V usage is TRBV11-2 and J usage is TRBJ2-1, with D perhaps TRBD2 (5 bases). This CDR3 has 13 residues. Germline V CDR1 and CDR2: SGHAT, FQNNGV. V was shortened by 3 bases and J by 2 bases, with 5 bases between the two germline ends. In DNA, the CDR3 is TGTGCCAGCAGCTTCGGGACCTACAATGAGCAGTTCTTC. Its protein product is CASSFGTYNEQFF.

The chain carries TRBV5-4 and TRBJ2-3; 11 nucleotides agree with TRBD2. Germline V gene lookup returns CDR1 SGHNT and CDR2 YYREEE (reference sequence). The V gene end was trimmed by 5 bases and the J gene end by 2 bases; junction bases not matched to a gene: 7. This CDR3 is 16 amino acids long. This CDR3 is CASSYTSGGLTDTQYF. Written as DNA, the CDR3 is TGTGCCAGCAGTTACACTAGCGGGGGTCTCACAGATACGCAGTATTTT.

This clone was counted only a few times. The chain couples TRBV7-2 to TRBJ2-1; D not resolved. The CDR3 extends over 14 amino acids. Trimming took 2 bases from V and 1 from J, leaving 6 bases between them. Germline V gene sequence: CDR1 SGHTA, CDR2 FQGNSA. CDR3 loop: CASSLSGSYNEQFF. DNA of the CDR3: TGTGCCAGCAGCTTAAGTGGGTCCTACAATGAGCAGTTCTTC.

This chain joins TRBV5-6 and TRBJ1-1, with D perhaps TRBD1 (5 bases). V lost 4 bases, J lost 1 base, and 11 bases lay in between. CDR1 and CDR2 from the germline V gene are SGHDT and YYEEEE. CDR3 length: 14 residues. CDR3 sequence: CASSDPQGNTEAFF. The CDR3 region has the DNA TGTGCCAGCAGCGACCCGCAGGGGAACACTGAAGCTTTCTTT.

This rearrangement joins TRBV19 to TRBJ1-1; D call uncertain. The CDR3 is made up of 13 amino acids. CDR1 LNHDA and CDR2 SQIVND come from the germline V gene (reference sequence). V lost 6 bases to trimming and J lost 1 base, with 9 bases between them. CDR3 amino acids: CASSDTPNTEAFF. The CDR3 DNA reads TGTGCCAGTAGCGACACCCCGAACACTGAAGCTTTCTTT.

This chain uses TRBV7-8 with TRBJ2-7; D possibly corresponds to TRBD1 (5 bases). The germline V gene has CDR1 SGHVS and CDR2 FQNEAQ. This CDR3 is 15 amino acids long. Trimming removed 0 bases at V and 2 bases at J, with 11 bases between. CDR3: CASSLAGQDTYEQYF. The CDR3 bases are TGTGCCAGCAGCTTAGCGGGCCAGGACACCTACGAGCAGTACTTC.

The chain combines TRBV19 with TRBJ2-3; 10 bases line up with TRBD2. V lost 5 bases to trimming and J lost 2 bases; unmatched junction nucleotides: 7. CDR1 and CDR2 from the germline V gene are LNHDA and SQIVND (reference sequence). The CDR3 runs 16 residues. In DNA form, the CDR3 reads TGTGCCAGTAGTTTACTAGCGGGAAGTTCCACAGATACGCAGTATTTT. It encodes CASSLLAGSSTDTQYF.

This clone came up a few times. This chain connects TRBV19 to TRBJ1-1, with D perhaps matching TRBD1 (5 bases). The V and J ends lost 4 bases and 1 base respectively, with 13 bases between them. Germline values: CDR1 LNHDA, CDR2 SQIVND (reference sequence). The CDR3 length is 15 residues. CDR3 bases: TGTGCCAGTAGTAATGGGAAGAGGGGGAACACTGAAGCTTTCTTT. Translated, it gives CASSNGKRGNTEAFF.

The chain has TRBV5-1 and TRBJ2-2; D is unresolved. The V end was cut by 0 bases, the J end by 4 bases, with 10 bases between. This CDR3 contains 15 residues. Germline values: CDR1 SGHRS, CDR2 YFSETQ. In DNA, the CDR3 is TGCGCCAGCAGCTTGGAACCAGCTTCCACCGGGGAGCTGTTTTTT. It is translated as CASSLEPASTGELFF.

The chain combines TRBV5-1 with TRBJ1-1; perhaps TRBD1 as D (6 bases). This CDR3 is 13 amino acids long. Germline loops: CDR1 SGHRS, CDR2 YFSETQ. V was cut by 5 bases and J by 0 bases, with 8 bases left in between. CDR3 bases: TGCGCCAGCAGGGGGGCGGTGAACACTGAAGCTTTCTTT. Translating it yields CASRGAVNTEAFF.

This chain joins TRBV7-2 and TRBJ1-1, with D tentatively TRBD1 (5 bases). CDR1 is SGHTA and CDR2 is FQGNSA in the germline V gene. V lost 0 bases, J lost 1 base, and 12 bases lay in between. This CDR3 region has 16 residues. In DNA form, the CDR3 reads TGTGCCAGCAGCTTAGCGCTCGGGGCTGGGAACACTGAAGCTTTCTTT. Its translation is CASSLALGAGNTEAFF.

The chain joins TRBV7-8 to TRBJ2-2, with TRBD2 matching 8 bases. The CDR3 is 17 residues long. J gave up 4 bases and V 4 bases, and 11 bases lay outside the gene matches. Germline CDR1 is SGHVS and CDR2 is FQNEAQ. In DNA form, the CDR3 reads TGTGCCAGCAGCTCGCGCCGCTTTGCGGGAGGCACCGGGGAGCTGTTTTTT. This gives the protein CASSSRRFAGGTGELFF. Full variable domain (rest looked up from reference TRBV7-8 and TRBJ2-2): GAGVSQSPRYKVAKRGQDVALRCDPISGHVSLFWYQQALGQGPEFLTYFQNEAQLDKSGLPSDRFFAERPEGSVSTLKIQRTQQEDSAVYLCASSSRRFAGGTGELFFGEGSRLTVL.

This clone showed up just a few times. This sequence joins TRBV5-4 and TRBJ2-3; possible D gene TRBD1, 5 bases. V lost 1 base, J lost 4 bases, and 19 bases lay in between. The CDR3 has 17 residues. CDR1 is SGHNT, CDR2 YYREEE, per germline (reference sequence). The CDR3 DNA follows: TGTGCCAGCAGCTTGATCGTCGGGTCCCAGGGTTCAGATACGCAGTATTTT. Residues: CASSLIVGSQGSDTQYF. The full variable domain, completed using reference TRBV5-4 and TRBJ2-3, is ETGVTQSPTHLIKTRGQQVTLRCSSQSGHNTVSWYQQALGQGPQFIFQYYREEENGRGNFPPRFSGLQFPNYSSELNVNALELDDSALYLCASSLIVGSQGSDTQYFGPGTRLTVL.

The J gene is TRBJ1-5, the V gene TRBV6-1; unclear D gene. Between the trimmed V and J ends, which lost 2 bases and 5 bases, there was a span of 13 bases. Germline V gene data show CDR1 as MNHNS and CDR2 as SASEGT. There are 15 residues in the CDR3. The CDR3 loop is CASSENFSVDQPQHF. The CDR3 DNA reads TGTGCCAGCAGTGAAAACTTCTCCGTGGATCAGCCCCAGCATTTT.

The rearrangement links TRBV29-1 to TRBJ2-2, with D maybe TRBD2 (5 bases). This CDR3 region has 12 residues. The germline V gene has CDR1 SQVTM and CDR2 ANQGSEA. The V gene lost 3 bases and the J gene lost 8 bases, with 10 bases spanning the gap. DNA of the CDR3: TGCAGCGTTGACGGGGTACGAGGGGAGCTGTTTTTT. Translated, it gives CSVDGVRGELFF.

Ten or more counts support this clone. This sequence joins TRBV7-9 and TRBJ2-3; 9 positions match TRBD1. CDR1 SEHNR and CDR2 FQNEAQ come from the germline V gene (reference sequence). The CDR3 has 15 amino acids. The V segment lost 5 bases and the J segment 4 bases; nucleotides outside the gene matches: 7. The CDR3 reads CASSHRQGGSDTQYF. CDR3 nucleotides: TGTGCCAGCAGCCATAGACAGGGGGGGTCAGATACGCAGTATTTT.

This chain uses TRBV20-1 with TRBJ2-3; D call uncertain. V gave up 3 bases and J gave up 10 bases, with 8 bases separating them. The CDR3 runs 10 residues. CDR1 is DFQATT, CDR2 SNEGSKA, per germline (reference sequence). CDR3 in DNA: TGCAGTGCTAGTACAGTTTCGCAGTATTTT. The encoded protein is CSASTVSQYF.

This chain connects TRBV28 to TRBJ2-2; no clear D gene. Germline V lookup: CDR1 MDHEN, CDR2 SYDVKM. The V end lost 8 bases, the J end lost 5 bases, and 9 bases lay between the germline ends. This CDR3 contains 12 residues. In DNA, the CDR3 is TGTGCCAGCGGGTCAACTACCGGGGAGCTGTTTTTT. Its translation: CASGSTTGELFF.

The V and J genes are TRBV2 and TRBJ2-3; 8 nucleotides align to TRBD1. The CDR3 is 15 amino acids. Germline V gives CDR1 SNHLY, CDR2 FYNNEI. V trimming: 4 bases; J trimming: 1 base; junction bases outside the gene matches: 4. CDR3 sequence: CASSGSGQGTDTQYF. DNA of the CDR3: TGTGCCAGCAGTGGGTCGGGACAGGGCACAGATACGCAGTATTTT.

This chain joins TRBV28 and TRBJ2-7; the match to TRBD2 covers 9 bases. V trimming: 3 bases; J trimming: 2 bases; junction bases outside the gene matches: 5. The CDR3 runs 15 residues. CDR1 MDHEN and CDR2 SYDVKM come from the germline V gene. The CDR3 DNA sequence: TGTGCCAGCAGTTTTCCCAGCGGGAGGACCTACGAGCAGTACTTC. Translating it yields CASSFPSGRTYEQYF. Variable domain in full (rest from reference TRBV28 and TRBJ2-7): DVKVTQSSRYLVKRTGEKVFLECVQDMDHENMFWYRQDPGLGLRLIYFSYDVKMKEKGDIPEGYSVSREKKERFSLILESASTNQTSMYLCASSFPSGRTYEQYFGPGTRLTVT.

The genes are TRBV6-4 and TRBJ2-3, with a weak D call TRBD1 (6 bases). Germline V gene data show CDR1 as MRHNA and CDR2 as SNTAGT. The V end lost 6 bases, the J end lost 1 base, and 11 bases lay between the germline ends. The CDR3 totals 14 residues. The CDR3, as DNA: TGTGCCAGCAGCCTAAGACAGGGCACAGATACGCAGTATTTT. It encodes CASSLRQGTDTQYF.

J is TRBJ2-2 and V is TRBV2; possible D gene TRBD2, 6 bases. Per the germline V gene, CDR1 is SNHLY and CDR2 is FYNNEI. V was clipped by 0 bases and J by 7 bases, with 12 bases between them. The CDR3 spans 15 residues. The CDR3 nucleotides are TGTGCCAGCAGTGAAGCGCGGGAATTCGGCGGGGAGCTGTTTTTT. This gives the protein CASSEAREFGGELFF.

The chain links TRBV7-2 to TRBJ1-3; D is possibly TRBD1 (6 bases). This CDR3 comprises 13 residues. The germline V and J ends were trimmed by 5 bases and 3 bases, with 8 bases remaining between them. Germline CDR1 is SGHTA and CDR2 is FQGNSA. CDR3 coding DNA: TGTGCCAGCAGCCACAGGGATGGAAACACCATATATTTT. Translation: CASSHRDGNTIYF.